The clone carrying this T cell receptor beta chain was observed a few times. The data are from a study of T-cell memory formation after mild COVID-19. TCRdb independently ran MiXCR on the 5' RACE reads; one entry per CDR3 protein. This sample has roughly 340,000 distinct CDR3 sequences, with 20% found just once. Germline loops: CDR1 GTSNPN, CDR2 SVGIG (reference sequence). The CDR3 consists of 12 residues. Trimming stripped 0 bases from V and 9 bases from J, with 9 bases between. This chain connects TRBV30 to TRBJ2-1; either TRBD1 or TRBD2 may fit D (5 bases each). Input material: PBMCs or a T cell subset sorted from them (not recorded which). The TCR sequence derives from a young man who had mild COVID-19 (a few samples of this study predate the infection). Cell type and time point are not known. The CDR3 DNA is TGTGCCTGGAGTGTACAAGGGACTGAGCAGTTCTTC. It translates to CAWSVQGTEQFF.